The T cell receptor beta chain described here comes from a study of vaccination effects on CD4 cells after COVID-19. The V gene end was trimmed by 2 bases and the J gene end by 5 bases; junction bases not matched to a gene: 10. The CDR3 consists of 17 residues. Germline CDR1 and CDR2: SGHRS and YFSETQ. Before any sequencing was done, the ViraFEST assay used viral peptide pools to expand antigen-specific CD4+ T cells. Cultured cells yielded isolated CD4+ T cells after about ten days. Between March and December 2020, the person had a SARS-CoV-2 infection that PCR confirmed. TCRdb keeps only in-frame clones here, not all; method: immunoSEQ multiplex PCR. The data contain roughly 30,000 clones, approximately 78% of them singletons. Worth noting for this clone: Its target is unknown.

This chain connects TRBV5-1 to TRBJ2-2, with TRBD2 matching over 9 bases. The sequence was collected from a human donor who had a prior SARS-CoV-2 infection. The specimen comprised CD4+ T cells from PBMCs cultured with a peptide pool, sampled before COVID-19 vaccination. CDR3 loop: CASSFSSGGPSTGELFF. In DNA, the CDR3 is TGCGCCAGCAGCTTTTCGAGCGGGGGGCCCTCAACCGGGGAGCTGTTTTTT.